This T cell receptor (beta chain) was profiled in a study of T cells in Graves' hyperthyroidism and ophthalmopathy. For the study at large: Peripheral blood specimens were obtained at initial diagnosis, prior to any treatment.

The CDR3 regions of TCR beta were amplified from RNA transcripts. Primed by the HTBI set, a first-round RT-PCR was run on the TCR CDR3. Each CDR3 protein gets one entry after TCRdb re-called the multiplex PCR reads with MiXCR. The sample has approximately 490,000 distinct CDR3 sequences, roughly 22% seen once. Clinicians diagnosed patients from clinical symptoms, serum thyroxine and TRAb, thyroid ultrasound and orbital computed tomography. The TCR originated in a woman in her sixties or seventies with Graves' ophthalmopathy. What was sequenced was blood.

DNA of the CDR3: TGTGCCAGCAGCTTACGCGGGGGCCTGTTGAATGAGCAGTTCTTC. This sequence encodes CASSLRGGLLNEQFF. The gene calls are TRBV7-6 and TRBJ2-1, with D perhaps matching TRBD2 (7 bases). There are 15 residues in the CDR3. CDR1 SGHVS and CDR2 FNYEAQ come from the germline V gene. The V gene lost 2 bases and the J gene lost 7 bases, with 15 bases spanning the gap.